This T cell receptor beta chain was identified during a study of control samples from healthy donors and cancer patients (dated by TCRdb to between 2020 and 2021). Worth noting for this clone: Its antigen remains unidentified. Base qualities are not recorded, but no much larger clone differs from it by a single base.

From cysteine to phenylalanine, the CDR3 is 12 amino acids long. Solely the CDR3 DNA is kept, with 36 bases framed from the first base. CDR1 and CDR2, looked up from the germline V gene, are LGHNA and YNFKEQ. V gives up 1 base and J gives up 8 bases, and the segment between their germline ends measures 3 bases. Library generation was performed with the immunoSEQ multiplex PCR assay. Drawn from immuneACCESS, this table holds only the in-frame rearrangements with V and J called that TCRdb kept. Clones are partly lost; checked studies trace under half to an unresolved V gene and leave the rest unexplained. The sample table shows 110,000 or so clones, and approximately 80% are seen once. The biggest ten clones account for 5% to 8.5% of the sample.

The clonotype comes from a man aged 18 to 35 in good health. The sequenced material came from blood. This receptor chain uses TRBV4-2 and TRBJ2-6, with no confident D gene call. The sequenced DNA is TGTGCCAGCAGCCAAGGCCCCAACGTCCTGACTTTC. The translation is CASSQGPNVLTF.